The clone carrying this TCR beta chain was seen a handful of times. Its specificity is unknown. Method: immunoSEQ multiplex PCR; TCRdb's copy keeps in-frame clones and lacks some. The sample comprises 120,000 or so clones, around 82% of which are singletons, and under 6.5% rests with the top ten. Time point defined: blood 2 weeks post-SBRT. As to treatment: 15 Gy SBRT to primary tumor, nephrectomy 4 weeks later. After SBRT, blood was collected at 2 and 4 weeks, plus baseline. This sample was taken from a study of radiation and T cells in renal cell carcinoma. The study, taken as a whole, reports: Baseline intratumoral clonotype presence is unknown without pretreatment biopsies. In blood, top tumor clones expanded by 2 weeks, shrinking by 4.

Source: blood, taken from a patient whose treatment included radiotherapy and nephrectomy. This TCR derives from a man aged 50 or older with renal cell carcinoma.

As DNA, the CDR3 is TGTGCCTGGAGTCAAATGACAGACACTGAAGCTTTCTTT. This sequence encodes CAWSQMTDTEAFF. The J gene is TRBJ1-1, the V gene TRBV30; possible D gene TRBD1, 5 bases. Germline CDR1 and CDR2: GTSNPN and SVGIG (reference sequence). Trimming took off 2 bases at V and 3 bases at J, with 10 bases between the two ends. The CDR3 spans 13 residues.